This T cell receptor beta chain was profiled in a study of regulatory T cells in long-lasting Graves disease. Arm-PCR with iRepertoire HTBI primers amplified the CDR3 regions for these TCR beta libraries. A single record per CDR3 protein comes from TCRdb applying MiXCR to the multiplex PCR reads. The sample contains about 430,000 distinct CDR3 sequences, 15% of which appear only once. V shed 7 bases and J shed 4 bases, with 10 bases lying between them. The germline CDR1 and CDR2 sequences are SNHLY and FYNNEI. CDR3 length: 12 amino acids. This clonotype was counted at least ten times. Its antigen is undetermined. General study results and limits: Those with persistent Graves' had less TCR diversity than newly diagnosed patients. The study found persistent patients shared more public clonotypes (roughly 3,000) than new patients (about 990). TRBV28, TRBJ1-2 and TRBJ2-5 were favored in persistent disease.

Time point denoted: newly diagnosed GD, antithyroid drugs for less than 3 months. Making the TCR library involved RNA that had been extracted from PBMCs. These data were likewise used in another study, on T cells in Graves' hyperthyroidism and ophthalmopathy. That paper notes: Initially, a first-round RT-PCR of the TCR CDR3 employed the HTBI primer set.

The input for sequencing was peripheral blood mononuclear cells (PBMCs), taken at new diagnosis, from a patient treated with antithyroid drugs. The chain employs TRBV2 and TRBJ2-5, with D tentatively TRBD1 (6 bases). This sequence originates from a woman between 35 and 50 years old with Graves disease. CDR3 DNA sequence: TGTGCCAGCACAGGGGAAGGAGAGACCCAGTACTTC. It translates to CASTGEGETQYF.